This T cell receptor (beta chain) was found in a study of blood T cell repertoires in COVID-19. Generated by immunoSEQ multiplex PCR, the TCRdb table keeps only in-frame clones and is missing some. Of 93,000 or so clones listed, about four fifths are singletons. The CDR3 covers 15 residues. Germline V gene lookup returns CDR1 LGHNA and CDR2 YSLEER. The V gene lost 2 bases and the J gene lost 0 bases, with 10 bases spanning the gap. The sequencing sample was made of peripheral blood. The genes are TRBV4-3 and TRBJ1-2, with a weak D call TRBD1 (6 bases). The sequence derives from a human donor in a cohort sampled during active COVID-19. For the CDR3, the DNA is TGCGCCAGCAGCCAAAGGACAGAAGCTAACTATGGCTACACCTTC. Protein sequence: CASSQRTEANYGYTF.